This is a list of T cell receptor beta chains from one sample in a study of T cells in Graves' hyperthyroidism and ophthalmopathy. TCRdb re-called the multiplex PCR reads with MiXCR, one entry per CDR3 protein. The data show about 290,000 distinct CDR3 sequences, about 14% seen once. Sequencing used blood. These receptors originate from a woman aged 30 to 39 with Graves' hyperthyroidism that later progressed to Graves' ophthalmopathy. CDR3s include the opening cysteine and the closing phenylalanine or tryptophan. D genes are given only for firm matches. Clone sizes are given selectively: once, few, many, or a class where the clone is expanded.

V	size	J	D	CDR3	DNA
TRBV20-1	NA	TRBJ2-7	TRBD2	CSARERAGGLYEQYF	TGCAGTGCTAGAGAAAGGGCGGGAGGGCTATACGAGCAGTACTTC
TRBV29-1	NA	TRBJ2-7	NA	CSVSPGGLYEQYF	TGCAGCGTTTCGCCAGGGGGACTCTACGAGCAGTACTTC
TRBV7-2	many	TRBJ1-2	NA	CASSSRDLWRGWSDGYTF	TGTGCCAGCAGCTCCCGGGACCTCTGGAGGGGTTGGTCTGATGGCTACACCTTC
TRBV30	NA	TRBJ2-2	NA	CAFDPGPANVGELFF	TGTGCTTTCGACCCGGGACCCGCAAACGTCGGGGAGCTGTTTTTT
TRBV6-1	NA	TRBJ2-5	NA	CASSELLAVAGPQYF	TGTGCCAGCAGCGAACTACTAGCCGTGGCGGGGCCCCAGTACTTC
TRBV15	many	TRBJ2-7	TRBD2	CATSRDRGGSYEQYF	TGTGCCACCAGCAGAGATCGGGGCGGGAGCTACGAGCAGTACTTC
TRBV5-1	NA	TRBJ2-5	TRBD1	CASSPSGQAGETQYF	TGCGCCAGCAGCCCGTCGGGACAGGCGGGAGAGACCCAGTACTTC
TRBV5-1	NA	TRBJ2-2	TRBD1	CASGGQGGTGELFF	TGCGCCAGCGGGGGACAGGGAGGAACCGGGGAGCTGTTTTTT
TRBV2	many	TRBJ2-1	NA	CASTTSLGGGYNEQFF	TGTGCCAGTACCACTAGTCTGGGAGGGGGGTACAATGAGCAGTTCTTC
TRBV10-3	many	TRBJ2-1	NA	CAISESGATSSYNEQFF	TGTGCCATCAGTGAGTCTGGGGCTACGAGCTCCTACAATGAGCAGTTCTTC
TRBV19	NA	TRBJ1-2	NA	CASTHGAPYGYTF	TGTGCCAGTACCCATGGGGCTCCCTATGGCTACACCTTC
TRBV4-3	few	TRBJ2-7	TRBD2	CASSQEAGRYSYEQYF	TGCGCCAGCAGCCAAGAAGCCGGGAGGTACTCCTACGAGCAGTACTTC
TRBV12-5	NA	TRBJ2-1	TRBD2	CASGFSGSGNEQFF	TGTGCTAGTGGTTTTAGCGGGAGTGGGAATGAGCAGTTCTTC
TRBV7-2	many	TRBJ1-1	TRBD1	CASSWGTGWAEAFF	TGTGCCAGCAGCTGGGGGACAGGGTGGGCTGAAGCTTTCTTT
TRBV28	many	TRBJ1-5	TRBD1	CASSSGQALNQPQHF	TGTGCCAGCAGTTCCGGACAGGCGCTAAATCAGCCCCAGCATTTT
TRBV7-2	few	TRBJ1-2	TRBD1	CASSYRTGEYGYTF	TGTGCCAGCAGCTACCGGACAGGGGAGTATGGCTACACCTTC
TRBV7-9	many	TRBJ2-1	TRBD2	CASSPSAGTSGRPTYNEQFF	TGTGCCAGCAGCCCCTCTGCCGGGACTAGCGGGAGACCCACCTACAATGAGCAGTTCTTC
TRBV4-1	few	TRBJ1-4	NA	CASSQAFNRKLFF	TGCGCCAGCAGCCAAGCCTTCAATCGGAAACTGTTTTTT
TRBV13	many	TRBJ1-6	NA	CASSLGDRNNSPLHF	TGTGCCAGCAGCTTAGGGGACAGAAATAATTCACCCCTCCACTTT
TRBV10-3	NA	TRBJ2-1	NA	CAISPSYNEQFF	TGTGCCATCAGTCCCTCCTACAATGAGCAGTTCTTC
TRBV20-1	many	TRBJ2-7	NA	CSAGGGSEQYF	TGCAGTGCCGGAGGCGGGTCGGAGCAGTACTTC
TRBV5-1	many	TRBJ2-5	NA	CASSRGHGETQYF	TGCGCCAGCAGCCGAGGACATGGAGAGACCCAGTACTTC